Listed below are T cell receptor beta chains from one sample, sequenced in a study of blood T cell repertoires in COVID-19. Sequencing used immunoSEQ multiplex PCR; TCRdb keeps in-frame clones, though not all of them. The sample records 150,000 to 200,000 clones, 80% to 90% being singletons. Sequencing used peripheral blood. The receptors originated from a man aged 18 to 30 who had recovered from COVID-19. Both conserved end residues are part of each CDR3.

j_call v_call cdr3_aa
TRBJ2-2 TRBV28 CASRGREWGFNTGELFF
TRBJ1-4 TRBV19 CASSLTGLDEKLFF
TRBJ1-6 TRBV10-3 CAISASRRQGNSPLHF
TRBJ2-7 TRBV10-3 CATSQGGYEQYF
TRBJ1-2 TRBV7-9 CASSRDPGPGGYGYTF
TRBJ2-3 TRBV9 CASSVDRVRSTDTQYF
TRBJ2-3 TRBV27 CASSLAVTDTQYF
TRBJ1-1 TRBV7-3 CASSFQGGQTEAFF
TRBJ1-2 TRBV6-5 CASSYRAGYGYTF
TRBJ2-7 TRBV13 CASSLGRGSQEQYF
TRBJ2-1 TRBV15 CATWESGGAYNEQFF
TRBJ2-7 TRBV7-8 CASSSGLALSSYEQYF
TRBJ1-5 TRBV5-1 CASAPGDNQPQHF
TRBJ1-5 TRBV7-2 CASSSGLYQPQHF
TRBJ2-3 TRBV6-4 CASSRFSGISTDTQYF
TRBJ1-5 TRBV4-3 CASSQEIGQGSNQPQHF
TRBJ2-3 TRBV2 CASSEGGYSTDTQYF
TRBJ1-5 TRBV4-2 CASSQVSGYYGNQPQHF
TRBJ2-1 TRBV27 CASTRSLGGPSYNEQFF
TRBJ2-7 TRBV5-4 CASSFVPTGGSYEQYF
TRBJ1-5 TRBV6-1 CASSEGTGYQPQHF
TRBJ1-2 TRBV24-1 CATSDPGQGKYTF
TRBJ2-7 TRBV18 CASSRDRAYEQYF